What follows is one T cell receptor (beta chain) and its context. This sequence may be a read error, since a much larger clone differs from it by one base. The data were taken from a study of Graves' ophthalmopathy and Graves' hyperthyroidism. CDR1 and CDR2 (germline): SGHDN, FVKESK. Trimming cost V 5 bases and J 7 bases, with 14 bases left between them. The CDR3 extends over 14 amino acids. As the template, RNA transcripts were used to amplify TCR beta CDR3 regions. Second-round multiplex PCR followed a first-round RT-PCR using HTBI primers. MiXCR, applied by TCRdb to the multiplex PCR reads, yields one record per CDR3 protein. The sample shows over a million distinct CDR3 sequences, roughly two fifths of them seen only once.

The rearrangement links TRBV14 to TRBJ1-4; no clear D. This TCR was recovered from an adult man with Graves' hyperthyroidism. The sample consisted of peripheral blood or thyroid tissue (not recorded which). CDR3 protein: CASSETLLSEKLFF. DNA of the CDR3: TGTGCCAGCAGCGAGACTTTGCTGAGTGAAAAACTGTTTTTT.